Only a few counts were recorded for the clone carrying this T cell receptor (beta chain). Assay: immunoSEQ multiplex PCR; the TCRdb copy retains only in-frame clones and omits some. The sample holds a few thousand clones, about 82% seen once. Patient tissue came from resections in Japan or China, 2014–2017. The sample comes from a study of immune evolution from preneoplasia to lung adenocarcinoma. The CDR3 totals 13 residues. The V gene lost 6 bases and the J gene lost 3 bases, with 11 bases spanning the gap. Looked up from germline, CDR1 is SNHLY and CDR2 is FYNNEI. The receptor's source is a person aged 55 to 69 with lung adenocarcinoma. The rearrangement uses TRBV2 and TRBJ1-1; no firm D call. The sequenced sample consisted of FFPE normal lung tissue adjacent to the tumor. CDR3 amino acids: CASSDTIYTEAFF. The CDR3 coding sequence is TGTGCCAGCAGCGACACAATCTACACTGAAGCTTTCTTT.